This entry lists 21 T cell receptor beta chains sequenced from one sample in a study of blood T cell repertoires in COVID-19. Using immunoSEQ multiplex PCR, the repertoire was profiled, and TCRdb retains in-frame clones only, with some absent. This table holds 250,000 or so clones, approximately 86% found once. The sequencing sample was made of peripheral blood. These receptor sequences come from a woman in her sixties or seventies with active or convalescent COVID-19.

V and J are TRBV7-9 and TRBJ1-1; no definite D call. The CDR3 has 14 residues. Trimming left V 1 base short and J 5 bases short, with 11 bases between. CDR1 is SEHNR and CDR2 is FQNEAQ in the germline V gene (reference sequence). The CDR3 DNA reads TGTGCCAGCAGCTTAGAGGTGGGCTTGACTGAAGCTTTCTTT. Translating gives CASSLEVGLTEAFF.

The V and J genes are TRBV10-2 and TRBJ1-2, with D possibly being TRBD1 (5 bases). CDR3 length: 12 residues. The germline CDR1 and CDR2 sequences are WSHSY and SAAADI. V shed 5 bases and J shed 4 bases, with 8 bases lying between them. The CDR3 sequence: CASSSTAYGYTF. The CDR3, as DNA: TGCGCCAGCAGTTCGACAGCCTATGGCTACACCTTC.

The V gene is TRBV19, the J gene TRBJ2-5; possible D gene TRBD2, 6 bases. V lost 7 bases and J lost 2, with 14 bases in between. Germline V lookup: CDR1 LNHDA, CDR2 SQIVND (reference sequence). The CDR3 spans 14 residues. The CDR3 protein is CASNEAGWQETQYF. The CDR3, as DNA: TGTGCCAGTAATGAGGCGGGGTGGCAAGAGACCCAGTACTTC.

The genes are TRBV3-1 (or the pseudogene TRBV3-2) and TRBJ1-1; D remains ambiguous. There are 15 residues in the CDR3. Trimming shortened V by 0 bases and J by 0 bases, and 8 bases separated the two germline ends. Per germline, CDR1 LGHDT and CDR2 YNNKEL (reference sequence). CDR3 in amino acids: CASSQDYFMNTEAFF. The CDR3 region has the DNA TGTGCCAGCAGCCAAGACTACTTCATGAACACTGAAGCTTTCTTT.

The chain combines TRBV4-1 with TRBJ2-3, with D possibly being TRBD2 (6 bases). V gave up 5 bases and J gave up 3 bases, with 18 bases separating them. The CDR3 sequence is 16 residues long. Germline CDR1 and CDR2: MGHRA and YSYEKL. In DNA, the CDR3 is TGCGCCAGCAGCGCGCGGCCGGGGGTCGGGACAGATACGCAGTATTTT. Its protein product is CASSARPGVGTDTQYF.

The CDR3 spells CASTGAGGRNTIYF. In DNA, the CDR3 is TGTGCCAGCACTGGGGCGGGGGGCAGAAACACCATATATTTT. The J gene is TRBJ1-3, the V gene TRBV6-5, with D possibly matching TRBD1 (6 bases). Germline V gives CDR1 MNHEY, CDR2 SVGAGI. The CDR3 is 14 residues long. V was pared by 7 bases and J by 5 bases, with 15 bases between.

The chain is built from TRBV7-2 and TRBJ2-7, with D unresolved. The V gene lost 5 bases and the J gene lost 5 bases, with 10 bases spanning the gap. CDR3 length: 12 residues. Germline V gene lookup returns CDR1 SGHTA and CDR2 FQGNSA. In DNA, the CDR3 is TGTGCCAGCAGCGGCTATACTAACGAGCAGTACTTC. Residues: CASSGYTNEQYF.

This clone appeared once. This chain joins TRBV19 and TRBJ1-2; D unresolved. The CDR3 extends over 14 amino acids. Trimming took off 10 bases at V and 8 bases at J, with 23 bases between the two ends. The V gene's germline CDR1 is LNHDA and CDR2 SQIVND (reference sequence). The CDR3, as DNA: TGTGCCACTGCCCAAGGCTCTCAACAGATCGGCTACACCTTC. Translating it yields CATAQGSQQIGYTF.

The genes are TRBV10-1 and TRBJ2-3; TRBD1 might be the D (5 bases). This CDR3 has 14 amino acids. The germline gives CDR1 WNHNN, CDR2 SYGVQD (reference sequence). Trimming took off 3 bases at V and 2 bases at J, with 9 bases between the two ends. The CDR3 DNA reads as TGCGCCAGCAGTGATGGGGCCCTCACAGATACGCAGTATTTT. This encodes CASSDGALTDTQYF.

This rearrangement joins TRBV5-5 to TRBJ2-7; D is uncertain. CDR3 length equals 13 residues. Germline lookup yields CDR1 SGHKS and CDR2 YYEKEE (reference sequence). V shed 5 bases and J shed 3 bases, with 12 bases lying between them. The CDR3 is CASSPHPVYEQYF. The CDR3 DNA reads TGTGCCAGCAGTCCCCATCCAGTCTACGAGCAGTACTTC.

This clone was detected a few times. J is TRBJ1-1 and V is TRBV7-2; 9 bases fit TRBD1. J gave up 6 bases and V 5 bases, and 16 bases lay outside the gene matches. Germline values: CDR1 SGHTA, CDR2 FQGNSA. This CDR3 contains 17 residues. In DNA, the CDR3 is TGTGCCAGCAGCCCGAGACCGATACAGGGGGCTGACGCTGAAGCTTTCTTT. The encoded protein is CASSPRPIQGADAEAFF.

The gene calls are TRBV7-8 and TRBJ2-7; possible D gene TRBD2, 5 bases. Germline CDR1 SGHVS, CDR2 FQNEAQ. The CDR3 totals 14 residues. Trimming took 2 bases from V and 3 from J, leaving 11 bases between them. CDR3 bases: TGTGCCAGCAGCTTACCACTCGGGGTCTACGAGCAGTACTTC. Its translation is CASSLPLGVYEQYF.

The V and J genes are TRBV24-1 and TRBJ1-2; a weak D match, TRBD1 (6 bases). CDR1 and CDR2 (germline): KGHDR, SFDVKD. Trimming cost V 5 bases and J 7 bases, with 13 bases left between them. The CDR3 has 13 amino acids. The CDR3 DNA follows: TGTGCCACCAGTGTCCGCGGGGGGGCTGGCTACACCTTC. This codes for CATSVRGGAGYTF.

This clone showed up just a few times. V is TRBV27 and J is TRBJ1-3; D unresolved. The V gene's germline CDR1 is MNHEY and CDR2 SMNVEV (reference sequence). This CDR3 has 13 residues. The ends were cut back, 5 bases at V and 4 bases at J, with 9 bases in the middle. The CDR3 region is CASSLNTGNTIYF. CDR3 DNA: TGTGCCAGCAGTCTCAATACAGGAAACACCATATATTTT.

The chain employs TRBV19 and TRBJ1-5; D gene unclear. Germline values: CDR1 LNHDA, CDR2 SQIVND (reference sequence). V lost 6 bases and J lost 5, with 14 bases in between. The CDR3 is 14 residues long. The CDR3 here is CASRGSREDQPQHF. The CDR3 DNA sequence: TGTGCCAGTAGGGGTAGCCGGGAGGATCAGCCCCAGCATTTT.

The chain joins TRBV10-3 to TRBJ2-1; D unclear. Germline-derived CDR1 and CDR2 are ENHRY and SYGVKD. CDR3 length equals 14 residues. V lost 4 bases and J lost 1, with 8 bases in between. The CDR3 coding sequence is TGTGCCATCAGTGGACCGGGTTCCTACAATGAGCAGTTCTTC. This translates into CAISGPGSYNEQFF.

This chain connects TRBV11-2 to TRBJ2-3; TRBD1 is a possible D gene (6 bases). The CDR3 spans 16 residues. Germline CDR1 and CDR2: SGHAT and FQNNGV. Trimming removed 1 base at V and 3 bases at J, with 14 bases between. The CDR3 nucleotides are TGTGCCAGCAGCTTAGGGACAGAGTATCGGACAGATACGCAGTATTTT. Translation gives CASSLGTEYRTDTQYF.

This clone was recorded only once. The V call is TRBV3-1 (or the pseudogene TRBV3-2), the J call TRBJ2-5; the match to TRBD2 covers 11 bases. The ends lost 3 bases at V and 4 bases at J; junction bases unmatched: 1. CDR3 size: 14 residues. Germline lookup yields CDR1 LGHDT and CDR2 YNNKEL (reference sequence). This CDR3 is CASSHLAGGETQYF. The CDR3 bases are TGTGCCAGCAGCCACCTAGCGGGGGGAGAGACCCAGTACTTC.

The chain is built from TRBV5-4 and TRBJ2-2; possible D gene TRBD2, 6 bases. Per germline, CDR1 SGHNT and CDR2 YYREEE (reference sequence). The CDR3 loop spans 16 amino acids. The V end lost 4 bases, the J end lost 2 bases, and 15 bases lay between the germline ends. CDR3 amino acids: CASSAVGRGNTGELFF. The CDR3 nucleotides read TGTGCCAGCAGCGCGGTAGGGCGGGGTAACACCGGGGAGCTGTTTTTT.

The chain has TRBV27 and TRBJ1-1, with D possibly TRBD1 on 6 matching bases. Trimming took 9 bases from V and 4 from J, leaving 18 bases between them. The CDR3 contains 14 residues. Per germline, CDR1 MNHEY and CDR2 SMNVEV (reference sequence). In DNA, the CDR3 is TGTGCCAGTCAGGGGATTGTAGGGACCACTGAAGCTTTCTTT. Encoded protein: CASQGIVGTTEAFF.

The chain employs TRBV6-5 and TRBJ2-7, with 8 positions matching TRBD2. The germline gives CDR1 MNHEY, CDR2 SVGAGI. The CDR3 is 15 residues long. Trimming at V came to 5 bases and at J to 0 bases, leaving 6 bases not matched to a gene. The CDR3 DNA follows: TGTGCCAGCAGTATGGGACTAGGGCCCTCCTACGAGCAGTACTTC. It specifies CASSMGLGPSYEQYF.